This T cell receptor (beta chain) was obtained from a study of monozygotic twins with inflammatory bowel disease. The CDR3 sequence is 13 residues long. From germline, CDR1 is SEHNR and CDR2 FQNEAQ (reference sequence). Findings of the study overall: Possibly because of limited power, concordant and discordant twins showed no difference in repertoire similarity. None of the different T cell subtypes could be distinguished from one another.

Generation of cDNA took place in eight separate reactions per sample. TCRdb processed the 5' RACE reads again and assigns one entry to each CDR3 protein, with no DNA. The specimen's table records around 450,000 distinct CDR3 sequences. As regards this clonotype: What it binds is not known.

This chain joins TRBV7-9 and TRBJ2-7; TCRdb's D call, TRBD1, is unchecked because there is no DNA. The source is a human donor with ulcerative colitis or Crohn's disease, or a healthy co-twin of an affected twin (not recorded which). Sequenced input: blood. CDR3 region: CASSLGGLYEQYF. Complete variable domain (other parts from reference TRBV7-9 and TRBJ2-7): DTGVSQNPRHKITKRGQNVTFRCDPISEHNRLYWYRQTLGQGPEFLTYFQNEAQLEKSRLLSDRFSAERPKGSFSTLEIQRTEQGDSAMYLCASSLGGLYEQYFGPGTRLTVT.